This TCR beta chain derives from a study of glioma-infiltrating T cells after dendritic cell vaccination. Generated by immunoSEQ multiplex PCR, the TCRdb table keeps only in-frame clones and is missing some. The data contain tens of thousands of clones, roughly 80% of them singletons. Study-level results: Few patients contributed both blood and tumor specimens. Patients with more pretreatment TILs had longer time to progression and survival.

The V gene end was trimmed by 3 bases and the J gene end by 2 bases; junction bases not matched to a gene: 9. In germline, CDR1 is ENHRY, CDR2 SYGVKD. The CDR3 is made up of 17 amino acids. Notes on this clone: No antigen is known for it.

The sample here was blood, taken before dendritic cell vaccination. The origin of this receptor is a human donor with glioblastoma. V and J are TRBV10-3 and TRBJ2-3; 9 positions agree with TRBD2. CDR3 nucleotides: TGTGCCATCAGTGACCCAGGGGTAGCGGGGGACACAGATACGCAGTATTTT. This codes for CAISDPGVAGDTDTQYF.